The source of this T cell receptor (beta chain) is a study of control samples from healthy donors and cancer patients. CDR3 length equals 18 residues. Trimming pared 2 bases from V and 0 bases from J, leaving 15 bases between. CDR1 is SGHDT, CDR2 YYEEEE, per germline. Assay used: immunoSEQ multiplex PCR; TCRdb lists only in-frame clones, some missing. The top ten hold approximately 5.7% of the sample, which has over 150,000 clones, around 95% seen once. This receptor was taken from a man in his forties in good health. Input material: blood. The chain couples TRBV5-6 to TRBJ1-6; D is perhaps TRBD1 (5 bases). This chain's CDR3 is CASSLGDGKRSYNSPLHF. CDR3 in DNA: TGTGCCAGCAGCTTAGGGGACGGAAAACGCTCCTATAATTCACCCCTCCACTTT.